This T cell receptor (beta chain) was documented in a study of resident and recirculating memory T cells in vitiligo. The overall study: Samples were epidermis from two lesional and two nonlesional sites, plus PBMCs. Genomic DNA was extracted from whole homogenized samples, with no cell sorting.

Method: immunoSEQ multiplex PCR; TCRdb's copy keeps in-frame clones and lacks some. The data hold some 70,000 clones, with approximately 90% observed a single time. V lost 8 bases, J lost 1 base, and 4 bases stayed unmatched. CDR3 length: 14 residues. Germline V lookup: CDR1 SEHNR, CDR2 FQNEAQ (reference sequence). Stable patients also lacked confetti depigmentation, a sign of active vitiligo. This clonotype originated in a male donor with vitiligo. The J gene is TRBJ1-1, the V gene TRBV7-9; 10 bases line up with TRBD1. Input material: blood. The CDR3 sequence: CASLRTGGNTEAFF. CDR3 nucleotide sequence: TGTGCCAGCCTACGGACAGGGGGGAACACTGAAGCTTTCTTT.